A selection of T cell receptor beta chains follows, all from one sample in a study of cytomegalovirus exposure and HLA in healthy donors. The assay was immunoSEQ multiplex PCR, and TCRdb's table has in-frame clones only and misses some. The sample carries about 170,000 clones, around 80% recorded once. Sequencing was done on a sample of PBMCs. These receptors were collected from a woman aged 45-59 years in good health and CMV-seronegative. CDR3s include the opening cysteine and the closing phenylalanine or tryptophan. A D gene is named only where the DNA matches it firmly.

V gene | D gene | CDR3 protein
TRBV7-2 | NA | CASSSRDSNQPQHF
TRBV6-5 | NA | CASRWRTADNSPLHF
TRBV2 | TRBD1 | CASSEQGDLTEAFF
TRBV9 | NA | CASSAGLTSNQPQHF
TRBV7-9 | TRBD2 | CASRSGRANTGELFF
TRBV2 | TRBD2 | CASSPSGLAGVIEQFF
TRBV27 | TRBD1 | CASSPLTGGLGYEQYF
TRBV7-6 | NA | CASSLAGEAMFF
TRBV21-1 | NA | CASSKYGKGWMTDTQYF
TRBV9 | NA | CASSVAGAGEAFF
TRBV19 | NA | CASSLALAQRNQPQHF
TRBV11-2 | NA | CASSLQGRGTDTQYF
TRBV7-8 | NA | CASSLAATADTEAFF
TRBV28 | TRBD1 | CGTGESSYNEQFF
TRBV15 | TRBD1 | CATSRDRGPNNSPLHF
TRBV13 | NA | CASSHRRGGARGTGELFF